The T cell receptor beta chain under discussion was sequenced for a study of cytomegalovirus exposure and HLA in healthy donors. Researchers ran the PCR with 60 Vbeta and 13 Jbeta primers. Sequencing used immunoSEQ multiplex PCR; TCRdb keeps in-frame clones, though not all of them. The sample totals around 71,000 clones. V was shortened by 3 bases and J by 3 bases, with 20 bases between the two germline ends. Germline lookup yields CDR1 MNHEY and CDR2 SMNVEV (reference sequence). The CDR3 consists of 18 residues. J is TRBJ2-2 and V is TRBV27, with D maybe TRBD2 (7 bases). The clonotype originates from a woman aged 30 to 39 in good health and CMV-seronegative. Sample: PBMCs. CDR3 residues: CASSFLGGAPRDTGELFF. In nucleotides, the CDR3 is TGTGCCAGCAGTTTCCTTGGGGGGGCTCCGCGAGACACCGGGGAGCTGTTTTTT.